These 21 T cell receptor beta chains share one sample of origin, sequenced in a study of blood T cell repertoires in COVID-19. Produced via immunoSEQ multiplex PCR; TCRdb's table is partial and in-frame only. The sample lists about 120,000 clones; over 80% were seen once. Sequenced input: PBMCs or T cells enriched from blood (not recorded which). The origin of the receptors is a woman aged 25 to 39 who had recovered from COVID-19.

V and J are TRBV11-1 and TRBJ1-1, with 9 bases matching TRBD1. Germline V gene sequence: CDR1 SGHAT, CDR2 FQDESV (reference sequence). The J segment lost 0 bases and the V segment lost 3 bases, leaving 5 bases of the junction unmatched. The CDR3 runs to 16 residues. In DNA form, the CDR3 reads TGTGCCAGCAGCTTGGGACAGGGTCGGGTGAACACTGAAGCTTTCTTT. Protein: CASSLGQGRVNTEAFF.

The chain joins TRBV5-4 to TRBJ2-2, with D possibly being TRBD2 (6 bases). Trimming pared 4 bases from V and 0 bases from J, leaving 16 bases between. CDR1 is SGHNT and CDR2 is YYREEE in the germline V gene (reference sequence). The CDR3 has 17 residues. The CDR3 DNA reads TGTGCCAGCAGCCCCAGTGTGGGGGGAGCGAACACCGGGGAGCTGTTTTTT. Amino acids: CASSPSVGGANTGELFF.

The chain employs TRBV2 and TRBJ2-1, with 8 nucleotides matching TRBD2. This CDR3 comprises 15 residues. The trim removed 4 bases at V and 9 bases at J, leaving 11 bases unmatched. The germline V gene encodes CDR1 SNHLY and CDR2 FYNNEI. The CDR3 coding sequence is TGTGCCAGCAGTGGGAAAGCGGGAGTAAACGGTGAGCAGTTCTTC. Translated, it gives CASSGKAGVNGEQFF.

The chain uses TRBV28 and TRBJ1-5, with D perhaps TRBD1 (5 bases). V was shortened by 5 bases and J by 2 bases, with 13 bases between the two germline ends. The CDR3 runs to 15 residues. Germline CDR1 is MDHEN and CDR2 is SYDVKM. The CDR3, as DNA: TGTGCCAGCAGTCGACAGATTAATGGCAATCAGCCCCAGCATTTT. Protein product: CASSRQINGNQPQHF.

A word on this clone: A read error may produce the germline difference seen at one junction end. The J gene is TRBJ2-7, the V gene TRBV28; the D is unclear. The CDR3 is made up of 12 amino acids. Per the germline V gene, CDR1 is MDHEN and CDR2 is SYDVKM. CDR3 nucleotides: TGTGCCAGCAGTTTACCCCCCTCACGGGTGGAGTTC. This encodes CASSLPPSRVEF.

This chain joins TRBV6-2 or TRBV6-3 and TRBJ2-3, with a tentative D call TRBD1 (6 bases). Germline V gene sequence: CDR1 MNHEY, CDR2 SVGEGT. Trimming took off 0 bases at V and 6 bases at J, with 13 bases between the two ends. The CDR3 extends over 15 amino acids. CDR3 nucleotide sequence: TGTGCCAGCAGTTACTCGGGGGCTGGGTCGGATACGCAGTATTTT. Its protein product is CASSYSGAGSDTQYF.

This chain joins TRBV24-1 and TRBJ2-1; D is perhaps TRBD2 (5 bases). The CDR3 covers 15 residues. Germline values: CDR1 KGHDR, CDR2 SFDVKD. The V end was cut by 3 bases, the J end by 8 bases, with 16 bases between. The CDR3 nucleotides read TGTGCCACCAGTGATCCCCGGACTGGCCGCGATGAGCAGTTCTTC. It codes for CATSDPRTGRDEQFF.

This clone was detected a few times. V gene TRBV27 combines with J gene TRBJ1-6; D is possibly TRBD1 (5 bases). The CDR3 spans 14 residues. Germline V lookup: CDR1 MNHEY, CDR2 SMNVEV (reference sequence). V gave up 2 bases and J gave up 7 bases, with 9 bases separating them. CDR3 in amino acids: CASSLSQGNSPLHF. CDR3 DNA sequence: TGTGCCAGCAGTTTAAGTCAGGGAAATTCACCCCTCCACTTT.

The chain uses TRBV27 and TRBJ1-1; D may be TRBD1 (6 bases). The CDR3 runs 15 residues. Trimming pared 2 bases from V and 0 bases from J, leaving 10 bases between. Germline CDR1 and CDR2: MNHEY and SMNVEV (reference sequence). CDR3 DNA: TGTGCCAGCAGTTTACGAGGGGACATGAACACTGAAGCTTTCTTT. Encoded protein: CASSLRGDMNTEAFF.

This chain connects TRBV19 to TRBJ2-2; D uncertain. This CDR3 spans 12 amino acids. Per germline, CDR1 LNHDA and CDR2 SQIVND (reference sequence). Trimming removed 1 base from V and 6 bases from J, with 3 bases in between. CDR3 nucleotide sequence: TGTGCCAGTAGTATAGCTCCCGGGGAGCTGTTTTTT. Its protein product is CASSIAPGELFF.

The rearrangement uses TRBV2 and TRBJ2-3; perhaps TRBD1 as D (5 bases). Trimming removed 4 bases from V and 1 base from J, with 12 bases in between. Germline loops: CDR1 SNHLY, CDR2 FYNNEI. The CDR3 runs 15 residues. The CDR3 coding sequence is TGTGCCAGCAGTGGATTTGGGGCGCGCACAGATACGCAGTATTTT. It translates to CASSGFGARTDTQYF.

This clone appeared a few times. The chain carries TRBV28 and TRBJ1-5; tentative D call: TRBD1 (6 bases). CDR1 MDHEN and CDR2 SYDVKM come from the germline V gene. Trimming left V 1 base short and J 1 base short, with 17 bases between. The length of the CDR3 is 18 residues. CDR3 bases: TGTGCCAGCAGTTTATCACAACAGGGAGTTGGAAGCAATCAGCCCCAGCATTTT. Translated: CASSLSQQGVGSNQPQHF.

The chain carries TRBV5-6 and TRBJ2-3, with TRBD1 as a possible D gene (5 bases). The CDR3 consists of 14 residues. Deletions cut 0 bases from V and 0 bases from J, with 5 bases between. Germline assignment: CDR1 SGHDT and CDR2 YYEEEE. CDR3 in amino acids: CASSLDRSTDTQYF. The DNA of the CDR3 is TGTGCCAGCAGCTTGGACAGGAGCACAGATACGCAGTATTTT.

This clone showed up just a few times. This chain connects TRBV9 to TRBJ1-3; weak D call: TRBD1 (6 bases). Germline lookup yields CDR1 SGDLS and CDR2 YYNGEE. The CDR3 loop spans 16 amino acids. V shed 0 bases and J shed 0 bases, with 10 bases lying between them. The CDR3 protein is CASSVEQGFSGNTIYF. The CDR3 DNA reads TGTGCCAGCAGCGTAGAACAGGGCTTCTCTGGAAACACCATATATTTT.

J is TRBJ1-4 and V is TRBV9, with 8 bases lining up with TRBD1. V gave up 4 bases and J gave up 7 bases; unmatched junction bases: 9. This CDR3 region has 15 residues. From germline, CDR1 is SGDLS and CDR2 YYNGEE. Written as DNA, the CDR3 is TGTGCCAGCAGCACCTGGGGACAGGCGTCTGAAAAACTGTTTTTT. Its protein product is CASSTWGQASEKLFF.

The genes are TRBV11-2 and TRBJ2-3; 10 bases agree with TRBD2. Per the germline V gene, CDR1 is SGHAT and CDR2 is FQNNGV. Losses at the gene ends were 6 bases for V and 1 base for J; bases not matched to a gene: 4. The CDR3 extends over 15 amino acids. The CDR3 bases are TGTGCCAGCAGTCGGCTAGCGGGAGGCACAGATACGCAGTATTTT. It specifies CASSRLAGGTDTQYF.

This chain connects TRBV27 to TRBJ2-7, with D perhaps matching TRBD1 (5 bases). The CDR3 is made up of 15 amino acids. The V gene lost 5 bases and the J gene lost 3 bases, with 17 bases spanning the gap. Germline V gene data show CDR1 as MNHEY and CDR2 as SMNVEV (reference sequence). CDR3: CASSTTQGVGYEQYF. The CDR3 DNA reads TGTGCCAGCAGTACTACCCAGGGTGTTGGCTACGAGCAGTACTTC.

The rearrangement links TRBV5-1 to TRBJ2-1, with 8 positions matching TRBD2. The germline V gene encodes CDR1 SGHRS and CDR2 YFSETQ. The V gene end was trimmed by 4 bases and the J gene end by 9 bases; junction bases not matched to a gene: 12. The CDR3 has 15 amino acids. As DNA, the CDR3 is TGCGCCAGCAGCCACACAGCGGGAGCTTTGGTTGAGCAGTTCTTC. Translating gives CASSHTAGALVEQFF.

The chain joins TRBV4-1 to TRBJ2-3; a possible D gene is TRBD2 (5 bases). From germline, CDR1 is MGHRA and CDR2 YSYEKL. With 4 bases removed from V and 0 bases from J, the gap between germline ends came to 14 bases. The CDR3 extends over 16 amino acids. The CDR3 sequence is CASSPGWAGSTDTQYF. CDR3 DNA: TGCGCCAGCAGCCCCGGGTGGGCGGGCAGCACAGATACGCAGTATTTT.

The chain employs TRBV5-1 and TRBJ2-1; 11 nucleotides agree with TRBD2. Germline values: CDR1 SGHRS, CDR2 YFSETQ. Trimming took 5 bases from V and 2 from J; bases not matched to a gene: 9. The CDR3 sequence is 17 residues long. CDR3 loop: CASRWTSGSPAYNEQFF. CDR3 coding DNA: TGCGCCAGCAGATGGACTAGCGGGTCGCCCGCCTACAATGAGCAGTTCTTC.

The V call is TRBV18, the J call TRBJ1-6; D remains unclear. Germline-derived CDR1 and CDR2 are KGHSH and LQKENI. The CDR3 contains 16 residues. Trimming pared 1 base from V and 7 bases from J, leaving 14 bases between. The CDR3 DNA reads as TGTGCCAGCTCACCACTGGGAGTGAGCTTAAATTCACCCCTCCACTTT. Amino acid sequence: CASSPLGVSLNSPLHF.